Presented here are 20 T cell receptor beta chains from one specimen sequenced in a study of PD-L1 blockade in urothelial cancer (dated by TCRdb to the late 2010s). Taken with the paper, the label for time point translates to: peripheral blood 6 weeks after treatment start. Libraries came from the immunoSEQ multiplex PCR assay. Here the immuneACCESS table is served through TCRdb, limited to in-frame sequences with V and J called. Missing clones are a known gap in these copies; in checked studies unresolved V genes cover under half, and the rest lacks a known reason. Recorded for this sample are about 41,000 clones; 70% to 90% of them occurred a single time. In total, the top ten clones hold roughly 2.5% of the sample. This sample comprised PBMCs, obtained around atezolizumab (anti-PD-L1) treatment. All receptors derive from a man between 65 and 85 years old with urothelial cancer.

With regard to this clone: Compared with germline, one end of the junction differs, possibly owing to a read error. This chain joins TRBV7-6 and TRBJ2-7; 9 bases agree with TRBD1. Germline loops: CDR1 SGHVS, CDR2 FNYEAQ. This CDR3 is 14 amino acids long. The CDR3 is CASSKDRGPYGQYF. In nucleotides, the CDR3 is TGTGCCAGCAGCAAGGACAGGGGACCTTACGGGCAGTACTTC.

This clone was observed a single time. The chain joins TRBV5-1 to TRBJ1-1; D unclear. V was shortened by 6 bases and J by 7 bases, with 13 bases between the two germline ends. The CDR3 has 12 residues. The germline V gene encodes CDR1 SGHRS and CDR2 YFSETQ. The CDR3 DNA reads TGCGCCAGCACGGGGTCGGGCAGTGAAGCTTTCTTT. It codes for CASTGSGSEAFF.

This clone was seen just once. The chain recombines TRBV19 with TRBJ1-1; weak D call: TRBD1 (5 bases). V was shortened by 5 bases and J by 1 base, with 11 bases between the two germline ends. CDR1 and CDR2 from the germline V gene are LNHDA and SQIVND (reference sequence). CDR3 length equals 14 residues. CDR3 in amino acids: CASSPLDKNTEAFF. DNA of the CDR3: TGTGCCAGTAGTCCCCTGGACAAGAACACTGAAGCTTTCTTT. Filled out from reference TRBV19 and TRBJ1-1, the complete variable domain reads DGGITQSPKYLFRKEGQNVTLSCEQNLNHDAMYWYRQDPGQGLRLIYYSQIVNDFQKGDIAEGYSVSREKKESFPLTVTSAQKNPTAFYLCASSPLDKNTEAFFGQGTRLTVV.

The chain carries TRBV2 and TRBJ2-3, with D maybe TRBD2 (6 bases). The CDR3 is 15 residues long. CDR1 and CDR2 from the germline V gene are SNHLY and FYNNEI. Between the trimmed V and J ends, which lost 7 bases and 6 bases, there was a span of 20 bases. The CDR3 reads CASTLGGNPTDTQYF. The CDR3 DNA follows: TGTGCCAGCACCCTCGGGGGAAATCCCACGGATACGCAGTATTTT. Supplemented by reference TRBV2 and TRBJ2-3, the full variable domain reads EPEVTQTPSHQVTQMGQEVILRCVPISNHLYFYWYRQILGQKVEFLVSFYNNEISEKSEIFDDQFSVERPDGSNFTLKIRSTKLEDSAMYFCASTLGGNPTDTQYFGPGTRLTVL.

This chain's CDR3 is CATSRGSGRVPSGANVLTF. CDR3 nucleotides: TGTGCCACCAGCAGAGGTAGCGGGAGGGTCCCCTCTGGGGCCAACGTCCTGACTTTC. V and J are TRBV15 and TRBJ2-6, with 11 bases that match TRBD2. The junction had 5 bases not matched to a gene; V was cut back by 1 base and J by 0 bases. In germline, CDR1 is LNHNV, CDR2 YYDKDF (reference sequence). The CDR3 is 19 residues long. Full variable domain (missing parts from reference TRBV15 and TRBJ2-6): DAMVIQNPRYQVTQFGKPVTLSCSQTLNHNVMYWYQQKSSQAPKLLFHYYDKDFNNEADTPDNFQSRRPNTSFCFLDIRSPGLGDTAMYLCATSRGSGRVPSGANVLTFGAGSRLTVL.

V and J are TRBV28 and TRBJ2-7; D is possibly TRBD2 (5 bases). Germline V gene lookup returns CDR1 MDHEN and CDR2 SYDVKM. The CDR3 has 16 amino acids. Trimming removed 2 bases from V and 2 bases from J, with 16 bases in between. The CDR3 loop is CASSLHRGSFPYEQYF. The DNA for the CDR3 is TGTGCCAGCAGTTTACATCGGGGTTCGTTTCCCTACGAGCAGTACTTC.

This clone was counted once. This chain joins TRBV7-6 and TRBJ1-1, with 9 bases aligning to TRBD1. Germline CDR1 and CDR2: SGHVS and FNYEAQ. CDR3 length: 14 residues. Trimming removed 6 bases from V and 5 bases from J; junction bases left unmatched: 7. This chain's CDR3 is CASRLQGAHTEAFF. Here the CDR3 DNA reads TGTGCCAGCAGGCTACAGGGGGCGCATACTGAAGCTTTCTTT.

This rearrangement joins TRBV5-1 to TRBJ1-4, with 7 bases identical to TRBD1. Germline CDR1 is SGHRS and CDR2 is YFSETQ. This CDR3 comprises 15 residues. Trimming removed 3 bases from V and 5 bases from J; junction bases left unmatched: 7. The CDR3 protein is CASSSLGTENEKLFF. The CDR3 bases are TGCGCCAGCAGCTCGCTCGGGACAGAGAATGAAAAACTGTTTTTT. The entire variable domain, with the rest obtained from reference TRBV5-1 and TRBJ1-4, is as follows: KAGVTQTPRYLIKTRGQQVTLSCSPISGHRSVSWYQQTPGQGLQFLFEYFSETQRNKGNFPGRFSGRQFSNSRSEMNVSTLELGDSALYLCASSSLGTENEKLFFGSGTQLSVL.

The chain uses TRBV7-8 and TRBJ1-4, with D possibly being TRBD1 (6 bases). The V gene lost 0 bases and the J gene lost 5 bases, with 10 bases spanning the gap. This CDR3 spans 15 amino acids. Per germline, CDR1 SGHVS and CDR2 FQNEAQ. The CDR3: CASSLAGDINEKLFF. As DNA, the CDR3 is TGTGCCAGCAGCTTAGCTGGGGACATAAATGAAAAACTGTTTTTT. The complete variable domain, with remaining parts taken from reference TRBV7-8 and TRBJ1-4, reads GAGVSQSPRYKVAKRGQDVALRCDPISGHVSLFWYQQALGQGPEFLTYFQNEAQLDKSGLPSDRFFAERPEGSVSTLKIQRTQQEDSAVYLCASSLAGDINEKLFFGSGTQLSVL.

This clone is a singleton in its sample. This rearrangement joins TRBV19 to TRBJ1-2; D perhaps matches TRBD1 (6 bases). This CDR3 has 14 amino acids. Looked up from germline, CDR1 is LNHDA and CDR2 is SQIVND (reference sequence). With 3 bases removed from V and 4 bases from J, the gap between germline ends came to 12 bases. Written as DNA, the CDR3 is TGTGCCAGTAGTATGGGGGCGCGGGTCTATGGCTACACCTTC. Its translation is CASSMGARVYGYTF. The full variable domain, completed using reference TRBV19 and TRBJ1-2, is DGGITQSPKYLFRKEGQNVTLSCEQNLNHDAMYWYRQDPGQGLRLIYYSQIVNDFQKGDIAEGYSVSREKKESFPLTVTSAQKNPTAFYLCASSMGARVYGYTFGSGTRLTVV.

The chain has TRBV29-1 and TRBJ2-2; 7 nucleotides align to TRBD2. V trimming: 7 bases; J trimming: 6 bases; junction bases outside the gene matches: 8. The CDR3 contains 13 residues. Looked up from germline, CDR1 is SQVTM and CDR2 is ANQGSEA. The CDR3: CSAIQGGAGELFF. CDR3 DNA: TGCAGCGCTATTCAGGGAGGGGCCGGGGAGCTGTTTTTT.

V and J are TRBV10-3 and TRBJ2-3, with 8 bases identical to TRBD1. CDR1 and CDR2 (germline): ENHRY, SYGVKD. The V and J ends lost 2 bases and 2 bases, in that order; junction bases with no gene match: 6. This CDR3 has 16 amino acids. The CDR3 region has the DNA TGTGCCATCAGTGAGAAGGGACAGGATTACACAGATACGCAGTATTTT. Translating it yields CAISEKGQDYTDTQYF.

The chain has TRBV5-1 and TRBJ1-3; D is perhaps TRBD1 (5 bases). The CDR3 is made up of 14 amino acids. Looked up from germline, CDR1 is SGHRS and CDR2 is YFSETQ. V shed 5 bases and J shed 4 bases, with 13 bases lying between them. CDR3 coding DNA: TGCGCCAGCAGACCGGACACAAGGGGAAACACCATATATTTT. Translation gives CASRPDTRGNTIYF.

J is TRBJ1-1 and V is TRBV5-8; the D is unclear. Germline-derived CDR1 and CDR2 are SGHTS and YDEGEE. CDR3 length equals 15 residues. V gave up 0 bases and J gave up 0 bases, with 9 bases separating them. The CDR3 sequence: CASSLVRLMNTEAFF. CDR3 DNA: TGTGCCAGCAGCTTGGTCAGACTTATGAACACTGAAGCTTTCTTT.

This sequence joins TRBV7-8 and TRBJ2-3, with TRBD2 matching 8 bases. V was clipped by 5 bases and J by 5 bases; unmatched bases: 6. The germline gives CDR1 SGHVS, CDR2 FQNEAQ. The CDR3 runs 14 residues. CDR3 DNA sequence: TGTGCCAGCAGCCTTACCGCGGGAGGAGATACGCAGTATTTT. Protein sequence: CASSLTAGGDTQYF.

The chain employs TRBV18 and TRBJ2-1; 11 bases are shared with TRBD2. There are 15 residues in the CDR3. J lost 9 bases, V lost 4 bases, and 8 bases had no gene match. Germline values: CDR1 KGHSH, CDR2 LQKENI. The CDR3 spells CASSLTGTSGSEQFF. The CDR3 DNA reads TGTGCCAGCTCACTTACCGGGACTAGCGGTAGTGAGCAGTTCTTC.

This clone was detected only once. The chain employs TRBV5-1 and TRBJ1-2; 9 nucleotides align to TRBD1. Germline V gene sequence: CDR1 SGHRS, CDR2 YFSETQ. The J segment lost 0 bases and the V segment lost 0 bases, leaving 12 bases of the junction unmatched. CDR3 length: 19 residues. The CDR3 here is CASSLGQTGGSLTNYGYTF. CDR3 in DNA: TGCGCCAGCAGCTTGGGACAGACAGGGGGGAGTTTAACTAACTATGGCTACACCTTC.

The chain uses TRBV18 and TRBJ1-2; D unclear. Germline CDR1 reads KGHSH; CDR2 reads LQKENI. The CDR3 covers 14 residues. V was pared by 0 bases and J by 4 bases, with 9 bases between. The CDR3 region has the DNA TGTGCCAGCTCACCACCGATGGACTCCTATGGCTACACCTTC. Protein: CASSPPMDSYGYTF.

This clone was counted only a few times. The chain carries TRBV28 and TRBJ1-1, with D tentatively TRBD1 (6 bases). The V end was cut by 2 bases, the J end by 5 bases, with 9 bases between. Germline V gene lookup returns CDR1 MDHEN and CDR2 SYDVKM. This CDR3 contains 13 residues. The CDR3 DNA is TGTGCCAGCAGTTTACTAGGGGGAACTGAAGCTTTCTTT. Its protein product is CASSLLGGTEAFF.

The V call is TRBV7-2, the J call TRBJ2-3; the match to TRBD2 covers 7 bases. Germline V gene sequence: CDR1 SGHTA, CDR2 FQGNSA. Trimming removed 3 bases from V and 4 bases from J; junction bases left unmatched: 1. The CDR3 contains 13 residues. The CDR3 DNA is TGTGCCAGCAGCTTGGGGAGGGCAGATACGCAGTATTTT. Residues: CASSLGRADTQYF.